What follows are 20 T cell receptor beta chains derived from one specimen sequenced in a study of blood T cell repertoires in COVID-19. The assay was immunoSEQ multiplex PCR, and TCRdb's table has in-frame clones only and misses some. The sample holds fewer than 200,000 clones, 80% to 90% seen once. Sequences were obtained from peripheral blood. The receptors originated from a man in his forties who had recovered from COVID-19.

The V gene is TRBV11-1, the J gene TRBJ2-1, with 9 bases aligning to TRBD1. Germline V gene sequence: CDR1 SGHAT, CDR2 FQDESV (reference sequence). CDR3 size: 15 residues. V dropped 5 bases and J dropped 6; count of bases not matched to a gene: 8. The CDR3 nucleotides are TGTGCCAGCAGCCCTAGGGACAGGGCGGTCAATGAGCAGTTCTTC. It specifies CASSPRDRAVNEQFF.

The rearrangement links TRBV7-8 to TRBJ2-5; no clear D. Germline V gene lookup returns CDR1 SGHVS and CDR2 FQNEAQ. Trimming took off 3 bases at V and 4 bases at J, with 6 bases between the two ends. This CDR3 has 12 amino acids. CDR3 protein: CASSLSGETQYF. CDR3 DNA: TGTGCCAGCAGCTTGTCCGGAGAGACCCAGTACTTC.

This chain joins TRBV2 and TRBJ1-2, with D possibly TRBD1 on 6 matching bases. Germline V gives CDR1 SNHLY, CDR2 FYNNEI. The V gene lost 2 bases and the J gene lost 7 bases, with 17 bases spanning the gap. The CDR3 has 15 residues. The CDR3 here is CASSERPTGLRGYTF. In DNA, the CDR3 is TGTGCCAGCAGTGAACGACCCACAGGGCTTCGTGGCTACACCTTC.

This clone occurred once. For the CDR3, the DNA is TGTGCCAGCCGTATGACAGTTCGTAATGAAAAACTGTTTTTT. This encodes CASRMTVRNEKLFF. The rearrangement uses TRBV6-5 and TRBJ1-4, with a weak D call TRBD1 (5 bases). Germline lookup yields CDR1 MNHEY and CDR2 SVGAGI. V shed 8 bases and J shed 4 bases, with 14 bases lying between them. CDR3 size: 14 residues.

The chain joins TRBV7-2 to TRBJ2-7; 11 nucleotides agree with TRBD2. The germline V gene has CDR1 SGHTA and CDR2 FQGNSA. With 5 bases clipped from V and 6 bases from J, the junction kept 3 bases outside the gene matches. The CDR3 is made up of 13 amino acids. The CDR3, as DNA: TGTGCCAGCAGCCAGGGACTAGCGGTCGAGCAGTACTTC. Amino acids: CASSQGLAVEQYF.

The V and J genes are TRBV7-2 and TRBJ2-7; 11 positions agree with TRBD2. J lost 3 bases, V lost 0 bases, and 4 bases had no gene match. Germline loops: CDR1 SGHTA, CDR2 FQGNSA. CDR3 length equals 16 residues. CDR3 nucleotides: TGTGCCAGCAGCTTAGCGTCTAGCGGGGGGCTCTACGAGCAGTACTTC. Translated, it gives CASSLASSGGLYEQYF. The full variable domain, rest sourced from reference TRBV7-2 and TRBJ2-7, is GAGVSQSPSNKVTEKGKDVELRCDPISGHTALYWYRQSLGQGLEFLIYFQGNSAPDKSGLPSDRFSAERTGGSVSTLTIQRTQQEDSAVYLCASSLASSGGLYEQYFGPGTRLTVT.

The chain uses TRBV25-1 and TRBJ1-2; 8 nucleotides match TRBD1. Germline lookup yields CDR1 MGHDK and CDR2 SYGVNS. This CDR3 has 12 amino acids. V shed 5 bases, J shed 5 bases, and the junction held 1 base outside the gene matches. This CDR3 is CASSWTGYGYTF. The CDR3 nucleotides are TGTGCCAGCAGTTGGACAGGGTATGGCTACACCTTC.

The V gene is TRBV27, the J gene TRBJ2-7; 7 bases align to TRBD2. J lost 0 bases, V lost 4 bases, and 15 bases had no gene match. Germline V lookup: CDR1 MNHEY, CDR2 SMNVEV (reference sequence). The CDR3 length is 18 residues. The chain's CDR3 is CASSSLTSTSPSSYEQYF. The DNA of the CDR3 is TGTGCCAGCAGTTCACTAACCTCGACTAGCCCGAGCTCCTACGAGCAGTACTTC.

The chain links TRBV7-2 to TRBJ1-1; D is undetermined. Looked up from germline, CDR1 is SGHTA and CDR2 is FQGNSA. The CDR3 is made up of 12 amino acids. Deletions cut 2 bases from V and 10 bases from J, with 11 bases between. As DNA, the CDR3 is TGTGCCAGCAGCTTACTCGGTTCTCGAGCTTTCTTT. It is translated as CASSLLGSRAFF.

The CDR3 DNA sequence: TGTGCCAGCAGTTACTCCCCGGGAGTTTTGAACACTGAAGCTTTCTTT. Encoded protein: CASSYSPGVLNTEAFF. V is TRBV6-6 and J is TRBJ1-1; no firm D call. V was trimmed by 0 bases and J by 0 bases, leaving 11 bases between them. The length of the CDR3 is 16 residues. Per the germline V gene, CDR1 is MNHNY and CDR2 is SVGAGI (reference sequence).

In DNA form, the CDR3 reads TGCAGCGTCAACGCGGGTGAAAAACTGTTTTTT. Its translation: CSVNAGEKLFF. The chain is built from TRBV29-1 and TRBJ1-4; D remains ambiguous. Trimming pared 6 bases from V and 7 bases from J, leaving 9 bases between. Germline V gene sequence: CDR1 SQVTM, CDR2 ANQGSEA. CDR3 length: 11 residues.

The rearrangement uses TRBV4-3 and TRBJ2-7; 8 bases match TRBD1. This CDR3 has 15 residues. With V trimmed by 5 bases and J by 2 bases, 8 bases remained unmatched. Germline CDR1 is LGHNA and CDR2 is YSLEER. The CDR3 bases are TGCGCCAGCAGCTCAGCTTGGACAGGGCCCTACGAGCAGTACTTC. This codes for CASSSAWTGPYEQYF.

V gene TRBV19 combines with J gene TRBJ2-1; the D gene is possibly TRBD2 (6 bases). V was pared by 3 bases and J by 3 bases, with 15 bases between. This CDR3 has 16 residues. The germline gives CDR1 LNHDA, CDR2 SQIVND (reference sequence). This CDR3 reads CASSMGSGALYNEQFF. CDR3 DNA sequence: TGTGCCAGTAGTATGGGTAGCGGAGCACTCTACAATGAGCAGTTCTTC.

The chain joins TRBV7-2 to TRBJ2-2, with D possibly TRBD2 on 5 matching bases. Germline V CDR1 and CDR2: SGHTA, FQGNSA. V gave up 1 base and J gave up 2 bases, with 11 bases separating them. The CDR3 is 16 residues long. The CDR3 region is CASSLGDGINTGELFF. As DNA, the CDR3 is TGTGCCAGCAGCTTAGGCGACGGGATTAACACCGGGGAGCTGTTTTTT.

The rearrangement uses TRBV19 and TRBJ2-3; TRBD1 matches at 10 bases. Germline V gene data show CDR1 as LNHDA and CDR2 as SQIVND (reference sequence). V lost 6 bases, J lost 3 bases, and 6 bases stayed unmatched. This CDR3 spans 15 amino acids. The CDR3 spells CASSPDRGRTDTQYF. CDR3 nucleotides: TGTGCCAGTAGCCCAGACAGGGGGCGAACAGATACGCAGTATTTT.

The V gene is TRBV4-1, the J gene TRBJ1-4, with 7 positions matching TRBD1. The CDR3 is 14 amino acids. Germline loops: CDR1 MGHRA, CDR2 YSYEKL. V lost 2 bases to trimming and J lost 3 bases; unmatched junction nucleotides: 0. The CDR3 reads CASSQQGANEKLFF. The CDR3 region has the DNA TGCGCCAGCAGCCAACAGGGGGCTAATGAAAAACTGTTTTTT.

The chain joins TRBV10-3 to TRBJ1-6; 8 nucleotides agree with TRBD1. Germline V gene data show CDR1 as ENHRY and CDR2 as SYGVKD. V lost 6 bases, J lost 7 bases, and 2 bases stayed unmatched. This CDR3 comprises 13 residues. DNA of the CDR3: TGTGCCATCAGGACAGGGGAGAATTCACCCCTCCACTTT. Protein sequence: CAIRTGENSPLHF.

The genes are TRBV12-5 and TRBJ1-5; unclear D gene. Germline assignment: CDR1 LGHNT and CDR2 FRNRAP. The CDR3 runs to 13 residues. The V and J ends lost 0 bases and 9 bases respectively, with 9 bases between them. The CDR3 loop reads CASGLVPSWPQHF. The CDR3 DNA reads as TGTGCTAGTGGTTTGGTCCCTTCCTGGCCCCAGCATTTT.

This clone was detected only once. The chain carries TRBV2 and TRBJ1-2; no clear D gene. The germline V gene encodes CDR1 SNHLY and CDR2 FYNNEI. The CDR3 length is 13 residues. Trimming stripped 1 base from V and 7 bases from J, with 10 bases between. This chain's CDR3 is CASSEGQVGGYTF. The CDR3 DNA follows: TGTGCCAGCAGTGAAGGGCAGGTGGGTGGCTACACCTTC. The full variable domain, completed using reference TRBV2 and TRBJ1-2, is EPEVTQTPSHQVTQMGQEVILRCVPISNHLYFYWYRQILGQKVEFLVSFYNNEISEKSEIFDDQFSVERPDGSNFTLKIRSTKLEDSAMYFCASSEGQVGGYTFGSGTRLTVV.

This CDR3 reads CASSLAGDTLSYSTDTQYF. CDR3 nucleotide sequence: TGCGCCAGCAGCTTGGCTGGCGACACCCTATCCTATAGCACAGATACGCAGTATTTT. V usage is TRBV5-1 and J usage is TRBJ2-3; unclear D gene. V lost 0 bases and J 0 bases, leaving 20 bases between the germline ends. The germline V gene encodes CDR1 SGHRS and CDR2 YFSETQ. The CDR3 loop spans 19 amino acids.